These 5 T cell receptor beta chains were all obtained from the same sample, sequenced in a study of blood T cell repertoires in COVID-19. Produced via immunoSEQ multiplex PCR; TCRdb's table is partial and in-frame only. The sample lists 130,000 or so clones; approximately 80% were seen once. The sequenced sample was peripheral blood. The receptors shown here come from a human donor in a cohort sampled during active COVID-19.

This rearrangement joins TRBV19 to TRBJ1-6; no firm D call. This CDR3 is built from 15 residues. The V and J ends lost 6 bases and 0 bases respectively, with 9 bases between them. Germline CDR1 and CDR2: LNHDA and SQIVND (reference sequence). CDR3 in amino acids: CASSFTSSYNSPLHF. The CDR3 nucleotides read TGTGCCAGTAGCTTCACGAGCTCCTATAATTCACCCCTCCACTTT.

V usage is TRBV19 and J usage is TRBJ1-4; the D is unclear. Trimming cost V 4 bases and J 0 bases, with 6 bases left between them. Germline CDR1 LNHDA, CDR2 SQIVND (reference sequence). The CDR3 spans 14 residues. The CDR3 DNA is TGTGCCAGTAGTACCCTTGCAACTAATGAAAAACTGTTTTTT. Translating it yields CASSTLATNEKLFF.

The chain combines TRBV19 with TRBJ2-4; D possibly corresponds to TRBD2 (5 bases). The CDR3 totals 17 residues. Germline CDR1 is LNHDA and CDR2 is SQIVND (reference sequence). V shed 7 bases and J shed 6 bases, with 25 bases lying between them. This chain's CDR3 is CASISTGSPRGGNIQYF. In nucleotides, the CDR3 is TGTGCCAGTATCTCTACCGGGTCCCCCCGCGGAGGAAACATTCAGTACTTC.

This clone is a singleton in its sample. The chain combines TRBV2 with TRBJ2-1; the match to TRBD1 covers 7 bases. Germline assignment: CDR1 SNHLY and CDR2 FYNNEI. This CDR3 is 17 amino acids long. V lost 2 bases and J lost 5; bases outside the gene matches: 12. The CDR3 nucleotides are TGTGCCAGCAGTGAACCTATCGACAGGGTGCGACACAATGAGCAGTTCTTC. Translating it yields CASSEPIDRVRHNEQFF.

The chain joins TRBV12-3 or TRBV12-4 to TRBJ1-5; D gene ambiguous. The V end lost 3 bases, the J end lost 10 bases, and 13 bases lay between the germline ends. The CDR3 runs 13 residues. CDR3 amino acids: CASSLEKYRPQHF. The CDR3 DNA follows: TGTGCCAGCAGTTTGGAGAAGTATCGCCCCCAGCATTTT.